A single sample gave rise to the 22 T cell receptor beta chains below, sequenced in a study of blood T cell repertoires in COVID-19. Libraries were prepared by immunoSEQ multiplex PCR; TCRdb keeps only in-frame clonotypes and omits some of them. The sample includes fewer than 300,000 clones, 88% of them seen just once. Sequencing was carried out using peripheral blood. The receptor set was obtained from a man in his fifties or sixties who had recovered from COVID-19.

This clone was seen once. The chain joins TRBV19 to TRBJ2-3; TRBD2 matches at 8 bases. The CDR3 sequence is 17 residues long. Trimming took 7 bases from V and 0 from J; bases not matched to a gene: 12. Per germline, CDR1 LNHDA and CDR2 SQIVND (reference sequence). The CDR3 coding sequence is TGTGCCAGTACGAGAGCGGGGGTAAAGCGAAGCACAGATACGCAGTATTTT. The encoded protein is CASTRAGVKRSTDTQYF. Filled out from reference TRBV19 and TRBJ2-3, the complete variable domain reads DGGITQSPKYLFRKEGQNVTLSCEQNLNHDAMYWYRQDPGQGLRLIYYSQIVNDFQKGDIAEGYSVSREKKESFPLTVTSAQKNPTAFYLCASTRAGVKRSTDTQYFGPGTRLTVL.

Of note for this clone: At the DNA level, this CDR3 is encoded by other sequences in the same sample as well. This chain uses TRBV19 with TRBJ2-3; 7 bases line up with TRBD1. In germline, CDR1 is LNHDA, CDR2 SQIVND (reference sequence). The CDR3 length is 14 residues. V dropped 6 bases and J dropped 1; count of bases not matched to a gene: 4. Written as DNA, the CDR3 is TGTGCCAGTAGGCCGGGACAGCGCACAGATACGCAGTATTTT. Translated: CASRPGQRTDTQYF.

The CDR3 DNA reads TGTGCCAGCAGCCCCATGGGACAGGCAATTAACTATGGCTACACCTTC. Protein: CASSPMGQAINYGYTF. V is TRBV7-9 and J is TRBJ1-2, with 8 bases matching TRBD1. The CDR3 is made up of 16 amino acids. Trimming took 5 bases from V and 1 from J; bases not matched to a gene: 9. From germline, CDR1 is SEHNR and CDR2 FQNEAQ (reference sequence).

This chain joins TRBV29-1 and TRBJ2-6; D is undetermined. There are 12 residues in the CDR3. V was shortened by 7 bases and J by 4 bases, with 8 bases between the two germline ends. CDR1 is SQVTM, CDR2 ANQGSEA, per germline. CDR3 sequence: CSAEAGANVLTF. CDR3 nucleotides: TGCAGCGCGGAAGCCGGGGCCAACGTCCTGACTTTC.

The chain recombines TRBV19 with TRBJ1-4, with 9 bases that match TRBD1. CDR1 and CDR2 from the germline V gene are LNHDA and SQIVND (reference sequence). Unmatched junction bases numbered 8, after V lost 4 bases and J lost 8 bases. This CDR3 spans 15 amino acids. CDR3 protein: CASSKTGTGIEKLFF. DNA for the CDR3: TGTGCCAGTAGTAAAACCGGGACAGGGATAGAAAAACTGTTTTTT.

The sample holds one count of this clone. The chain recombines TRBV29-1 with TRBJ1-1; 10 bases match TRBD1. The CDR3 is 14 amino acids. From germline, CDR1 is SQVTM and CDR2 ANQGSEA. J lost 5 bases, V lost 6 bases, and 9 bases had no gene match. CDR3: CSVERQGAPTEAFF. The CDR3 coding sequence is TGCAGCGTGGAAAGACAGGGGGCGCCGACTGAAGCTTTCTTT.

The rearrangement joins TRBV11-2 to TRBJ1-6; D is perhaps TRBD1 (5 bases). CDR3 length: 19 residues. CDR1 is SGHAT and CDR2 is FQNNGV in the germline V gene. V dropped 1 base and J dropped 7 bases, with 23 bases sitting between them. DNA for the CDR3: TGTGCCAGCAGCTTAGGACTGGCGGGGGTCGGCCGATGGAATTCACCCCTCCACTTT. Translated: CASSLGLAGVGRWNSPLHF.

This clone was seen only once. The chain combines TRBV7-3 with TRBJ2-2; D is uncertain. This CDR3 has 15 residues. Looked up from germline, CDR1 is SGHTA and CDR2 is FQGTGA. V was trimmed by 5 bases and J by 1 base, leaving 11 bases between them. CDR3 region: CASSQTQVNTGELFF. The CDR3 coding sequence is TGTGCCAGCAGCCAGACCCAGGTGAACACCGGGGAGCTGTTTTTT.

The V gene is TRBV13, the J gene TRBJ2-6; D is ambiguous. Germline V gene sequence: CDR1 PRHDT, CDR2 FYEKMQ (reference sequence). V was pared by 3 bases and J by 0 bases, with 6 bases between. The CDR3 spans 15 residues. The CDR3 is CASSFRHSGANVLTF. The CDR3 nucleotides are TGTGCCAGCAGCTTCCGACACTCTGGGGCCAACGTCCTGACTTTC.

This chain joins TRBV19 and TRBJ2-1; possibly TRBD2 for D (5 bases). The V end lost 3 bases, the J end lost 6 bases, and 21 bases lay between the germline ends. From germline, CDR1 is LNHDA and CDR2 SQIVND (reference sequence). The length of the CDR3 is 17 residues. The CDR3 nucleotides read TGTGCCAGTAGTATTCAAACCGGACTGGTCAATAGCAATGAGCAGTTCTTC. Translation gives CASSIQTGLVNSNEQFF.

The V and J genes are TRBV6-1 and TRBJ2-1; TRBD2 matches at 13 bases. The CDR3 has 16 amino acids. The trim removed 1 base at V and 4 bases at J, leaving 1 base unmatched. Germline CDR1 is MNHNS and CDR2 is SASEGT. The CDR3 reads CASSEGLAGGYNEQFF. CDR3 DNA sequence: TGTGCCAGCAGTGAAGGACTAGCGGGGGGATACAATGAGCAGTTCTTC.

The V call is TRBV6-1, the J call TRBJ1-3; no firm D call. This CDR3 spans 14 amino acids. The germline V gene has CDR1 MNHNS and CDR2 SASEGT. V dropped 3 bases and J dropped 0 bases, with 6 bases sitting between them. The CDR3 is CASSDGVSGNTIYF. The CDR3 DNA sequence: TGTGCCAGCAGTGACGGGGTCTCTGGAAACACCATATATTTT.

V and J are TRBV5-8 and TRBJ1-2; D gene ambiguous. Germline V gene data show CDR1 as SGHTS and CDR2 as YDEGEE. The CDR3 covers 17 residues. V shed 2 bases and J shed 4 bases, with 21 bases lying between them. The chain's CDR3 is CASSLYEGGYEFYGYTF. DNA for the CDR3: TGTGCCAGCAGCTTATATGAGGGTGGGTACGAGTTCTATGGCTACACCTTC.

In regard to this clone: Additional DNA sequences in this sample encode the identical CDR3. The rearrangement joins TRBV6-5 to TRBJ1-5, with D hard to call. The V end was cut by 2 bases, the J end by 2 bases, with 7 bases between. CDR3 length: 14 residues. Germline lookup yields CDR1 MNHEY and CDR2 SVGAGI. Here the CDR3 reads CASSYGGGNQPQHF. The CDR3 nucleotides are TGTGCCAGCAGTTACGGCGGGGGCAATCAGCCCCAGCATTTT.

This rearrangement joins TRBV29-1 to TRBJ2-7; no clear D gene. Germline CDR1 and CDR2: SQVTM and ANQGSEA. The CDR3 contains 12 residues. V was pared by 4 bases and J by 2 bases, with 9 bases between. The chain's CDR3 is CSVAPKTYEQYF. CDR3 sequence (DNA): TGCAGCGTTGCCCCAAAAACCTACGAGCAGTACTTC.

This clone was recorded a few times. The chain has TRBV4-2 and TRBJ2-1; the match to TRBD2 covers 12 bases. The length of the CDR3 is 19 residues. The V gene end was trimmed by 0 bases and the J gene end by 2 bases; junction bases not matched to a gene: 8. Looked up from germline, CDR1 is LGHNA and CDR2 is YNFKEQ. CDR3 in DNA: TGTGCCAGCAGCCAAGATCCCCTAGCGGGGGGGCCCCCCTACAATGAGCAGTTCTTC. Amino acids: CASSQDPLAGGPPYNEQFF.

The J gene is TRBJ1-1, the V gene TRBV5-1; the D gene is possibly TRBD1 (6 bases). This CDR3 has 12 amino acids. Per germline, CDR1 SGHRS and CDR2 YFSETQ. The V and J ends lost 4 bases and 7 bases respectively, with 11 bases between them. The CDR3 coding sequence is TGCGCCAGCAGCCCCGACAGGAGTGAAGCTTTCTTT. This sequence encodes CASSPDRSEAFF. The full variable domain, its missing parts supplied by reference TRBV5-1 and TRBJ1-1, is KAGVTQTPRYLIKTRGQQVTLSCSPISGHRSVSWYQQTPGQGLQFLFEYFSETQRNKGNFPGRFSGRQFSNSRSEMNVSTLELGDSALYLCASSPDRSEAFFGQGTRLTVV.

The chain is built from TRBV4-2 and TRBJ2-3, with TRBD2 identical over 7 bases. The length of the CDR3 is 17 residues. The germline CDR1 and CDR2 sequences are LGHNA and YNFKEQ. V shed 0 bases and J 2 bases; nucleotides not matched to a gene: 8. The CDR3 spells CASSQDRQRGLTDTQYF. CDR3 sequence (DNA): TGTGCCAGCAGCCAAGATCGACAGCGGGGACTCACAGATACGCAGTATTTT.

CDR3 nucleotide sequence: TGTGCCAGCAGCGTAGAACCAGTAGCGACAGATACGCAGTATTTT. It yields the protein CASSVEPVATDTQYF. J is TRBJ2-3 and V is TRBV9, with D tentatively TRBD2 (5 bases). The germline V gene has CDR1 SGDLS and CDR2 YYNGEE. The CDR3 spans 15 residues. Trimming stripped 0 bases from V and 3 bases from J, with 11 bases between.

This rearrangement joins TRBV4-2 to TRBJ1-2; D remains ambiguous. This CDR3 is built from 15 residues. Per the germline V gene, CDR1 is LGHNA and CDR2 is YNFKEQ. V lost 0 bases to trimming and J lost 4 bases, with 12 bases between them. CDR3 bases: TGTGCCAGCAGCCAAGACATGGCAGCGGGCTATGGCTACACCTTC. Translating it yields CASSQDMAAGYGYTF.

The chain joins TRBV6-4 to TRBJ1-6; 8 bases are shared with TRBD1. V was pared by 4 bases and J by 6 bases, with 5 bases of the junction left unmatched. This CDR3 contains 15 residues. Per germline, CDR1 MRHNA and CDR2 SNTAGT. CDR3 bases: TGTGCCAGCAGTGCCGGGGACAGGTTTAATTCACCCCTCCACTTT. Translating it yields CASSAGDRFNSPLHF.

V usage is TRBV7-7 and J usage is TRBJ2-3; D gene ambiguous. Germline V gene sequence: CDR1 SSHAT, CDR2 FNYEAQ (reference sequence). This CDR3 has 14 amino acids. V was clipped by 3 bases and J by 2 bases, with 9 bases between them. In nucleotides, the CDR3 is TGTGCCAGCAGCTTTAGCTCGACCACAGATACGCAGTATTTT. Translation gives CASSFSSTTDTQYF.